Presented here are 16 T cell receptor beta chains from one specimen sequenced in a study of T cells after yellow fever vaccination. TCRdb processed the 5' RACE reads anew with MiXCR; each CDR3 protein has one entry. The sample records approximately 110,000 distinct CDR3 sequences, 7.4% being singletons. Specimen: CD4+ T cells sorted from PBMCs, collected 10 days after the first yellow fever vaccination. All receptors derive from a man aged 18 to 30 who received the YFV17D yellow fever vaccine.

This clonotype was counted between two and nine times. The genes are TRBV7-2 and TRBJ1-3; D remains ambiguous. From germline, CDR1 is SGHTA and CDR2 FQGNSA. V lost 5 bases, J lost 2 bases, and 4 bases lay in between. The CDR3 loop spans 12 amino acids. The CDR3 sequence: CASSKTGNTIYF. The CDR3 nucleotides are TGTGCCAGCAGCAAGACTGGAAACACCATATATTTT.

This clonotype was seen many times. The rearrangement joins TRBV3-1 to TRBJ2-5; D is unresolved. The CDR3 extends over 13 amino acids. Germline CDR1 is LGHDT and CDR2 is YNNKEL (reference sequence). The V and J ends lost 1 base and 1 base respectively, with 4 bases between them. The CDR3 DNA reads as TGTGCCAGCAGCCAAGTCGGCCAAGAGACCCAGTACTTC. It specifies CASSQVGQETQYF.

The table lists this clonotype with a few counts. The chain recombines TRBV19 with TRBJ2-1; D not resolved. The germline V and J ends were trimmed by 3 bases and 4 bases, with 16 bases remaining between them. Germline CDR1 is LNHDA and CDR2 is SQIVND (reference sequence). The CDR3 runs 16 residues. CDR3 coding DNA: TGTGCCAGTAGTATTGGCGGACGCGGACGATACAATGAGCAGTTCTTC. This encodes CASSIGGRGRYNEQFF.

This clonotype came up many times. DNA of the CDR3: TGTGCCAGCAGCCTACTACGACAGAGTAGGCGCTACGAGCAGTACGTC. Its translation is CASSLLRQSRRYEQYV. The chain couples TRBV7-3 to TRBJ2-7, with D perhaps TRBD1 (5 bases). CDR1 is SGHTA, CDR2 FQGTGA, per germline. Trimming shortened V by 5 bases and J by 3 bases, and 20 bases separated the two germline ends. The CDR3 length is 16 residues.

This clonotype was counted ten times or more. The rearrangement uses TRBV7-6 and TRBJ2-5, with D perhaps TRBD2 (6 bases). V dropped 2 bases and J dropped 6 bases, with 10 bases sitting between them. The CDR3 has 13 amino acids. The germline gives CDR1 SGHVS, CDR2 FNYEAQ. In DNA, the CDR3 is TGTGCCAGCAGCTTATGGGACTCACAGACCCAGTACTTC. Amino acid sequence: CASSLWDSQTQYF.

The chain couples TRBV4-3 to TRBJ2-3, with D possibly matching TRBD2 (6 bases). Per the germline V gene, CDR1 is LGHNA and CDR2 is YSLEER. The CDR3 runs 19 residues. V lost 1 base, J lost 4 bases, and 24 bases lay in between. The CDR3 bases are TGCGCCAGCAGCCAAGGAGGGGAACCGGGACTGTGGTTTGCAGATACGCAGTATTTT. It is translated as CASSQGGEPGLWFADTQYF.

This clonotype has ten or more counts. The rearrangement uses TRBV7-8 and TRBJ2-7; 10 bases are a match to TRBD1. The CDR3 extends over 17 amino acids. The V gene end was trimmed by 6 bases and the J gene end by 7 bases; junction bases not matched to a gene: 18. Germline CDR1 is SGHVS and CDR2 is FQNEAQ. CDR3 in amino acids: CASSSTPGTGVSWEQYF. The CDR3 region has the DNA TGTGCCAGCAGTTCAACTCCCGGGACAGGGGTGTCGTGGGAGCAGTACTTC.

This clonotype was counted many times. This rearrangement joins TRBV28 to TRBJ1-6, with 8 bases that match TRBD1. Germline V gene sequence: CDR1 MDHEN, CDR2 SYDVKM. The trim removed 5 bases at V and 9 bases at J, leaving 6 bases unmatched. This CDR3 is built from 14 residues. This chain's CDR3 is CASSSRTGISPLHF. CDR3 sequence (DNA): TGTGCCAGCAGTAGCCGGACAGGGATTTCACCCCTCCACTTT. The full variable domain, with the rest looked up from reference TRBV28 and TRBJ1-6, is DVKVTQSSRYLVKRTGEKVFLECVQDMDHENMFWYRQDPGLGLRLIYFSYDVKMKEKGDIPEGYSVSREKKERFSLILESASTNQTSMYLCASSSRTGISPLHFGNGTRLTVT.

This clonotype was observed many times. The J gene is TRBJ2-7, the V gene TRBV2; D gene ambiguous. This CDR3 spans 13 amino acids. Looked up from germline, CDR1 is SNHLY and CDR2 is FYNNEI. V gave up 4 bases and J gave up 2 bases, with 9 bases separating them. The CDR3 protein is CASSGNAAYEQYF. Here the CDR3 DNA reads TGTGCCAGCAGTGGCAATGCCGCCTACGAGCAGTACTTC. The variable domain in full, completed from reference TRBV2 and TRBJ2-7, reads EPEVTQTPSHQVTQMGQEVILRCVPISNHLYFYWYRQILGQKVEFLVSFYNNEISEKSEIFDDQFSVERPDGSNFTLKIRSTKLEDSAMYFCASSGNAAYEQYFGPGTRLTVT.

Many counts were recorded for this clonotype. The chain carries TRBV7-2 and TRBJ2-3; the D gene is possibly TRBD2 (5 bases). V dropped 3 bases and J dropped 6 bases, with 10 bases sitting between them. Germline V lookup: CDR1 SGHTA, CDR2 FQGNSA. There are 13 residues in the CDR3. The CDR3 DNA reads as TGTGCCAGCAGCTTTCAGAGAGGGGATACGCAGTATTTT. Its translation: CASSFQRGDTQYF.

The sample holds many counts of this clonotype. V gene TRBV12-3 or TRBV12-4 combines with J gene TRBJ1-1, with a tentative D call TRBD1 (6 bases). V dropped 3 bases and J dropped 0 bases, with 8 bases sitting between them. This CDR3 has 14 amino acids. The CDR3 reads CASSFGQLNTEAFF. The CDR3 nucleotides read TGTGCCAGCAGTTTTGGACAGCTGAACACTGAAGCTTTCTTT.

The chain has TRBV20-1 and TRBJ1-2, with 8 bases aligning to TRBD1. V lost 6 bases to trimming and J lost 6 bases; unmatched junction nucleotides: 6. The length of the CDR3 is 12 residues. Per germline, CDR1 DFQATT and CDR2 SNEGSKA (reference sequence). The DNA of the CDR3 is TGCAGTGCAAGACAGGGGTTGGATGGCTACACCTTC. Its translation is CSARQGLDGYTF.

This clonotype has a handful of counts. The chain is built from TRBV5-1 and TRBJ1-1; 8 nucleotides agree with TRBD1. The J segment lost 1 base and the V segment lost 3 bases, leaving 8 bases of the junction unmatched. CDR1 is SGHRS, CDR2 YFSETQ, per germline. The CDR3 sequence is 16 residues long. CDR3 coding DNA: TGCGCCAGCAGCTCCGGACAGGGAGGGTGGAACACTGAAGCTTTCTTT. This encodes CASSSGQGGWNTEAFF.

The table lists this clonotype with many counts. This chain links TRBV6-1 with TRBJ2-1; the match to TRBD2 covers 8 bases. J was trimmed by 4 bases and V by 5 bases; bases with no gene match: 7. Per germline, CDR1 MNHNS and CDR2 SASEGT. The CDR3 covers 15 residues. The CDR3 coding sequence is TGTGCCAGCAGTCCCGGGGGGGCGTATTACAATGAGCAGTTCTTC. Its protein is CASSPGGAYYNEQFF.

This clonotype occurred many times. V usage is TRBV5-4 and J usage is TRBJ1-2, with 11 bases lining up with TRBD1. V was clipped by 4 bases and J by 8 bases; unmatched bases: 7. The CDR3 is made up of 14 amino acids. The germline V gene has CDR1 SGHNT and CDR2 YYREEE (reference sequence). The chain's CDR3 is CASSKDRGQGGYTF. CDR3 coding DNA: TGTGCCAGCAGCAAGGACAGGGGGCAAGGAGGCTACACCTTC.

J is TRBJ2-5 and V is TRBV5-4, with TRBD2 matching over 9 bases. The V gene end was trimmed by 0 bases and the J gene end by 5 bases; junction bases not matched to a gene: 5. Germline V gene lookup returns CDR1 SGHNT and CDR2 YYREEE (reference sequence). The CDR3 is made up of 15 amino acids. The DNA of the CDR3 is TGTGCCAGCAGCTTGGCCGCGGGGGGGCTCGAGACCCAGTACTTC. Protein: CASSLAAGGLETQYF.